The 27 T cell receptor beta chains listed next were all sequenced from one sample in a study of T cell responses to AZD1222 COVID-19 vaccine. Sequenced by immunoSEQ multiplex PCR; TCRdb stores in-frame clones only, minus some. The table shows 100,000 or so clones, with 75% to 90% occurring only once. Sequences were derived from peripheral blood, sampled 28 days after the second AZD1222 dose. These receptors all stem from an adult who received the AZD1222 COVID-19 vaccine.

The gene calls are TRBV29-1 and TRBJ1-6; 8 positions match TRBD1. The CDR3 runs to 16 residues. J was trimmed by 6 bases and V by 0 bases; bases with no gene match: 7. Germline CDR1 SQVTM, CDR2 ANQGSEA. The CDR3 sequence is CSVEDPGQGANSPLHF. The CDR3 DNA reads TGCAGCGTTGAAGATCCCGGACAGGGAGCTAATTCACCCCTCCACTTT.

V is TRBV30 and J is TRBJ1-2; D is possibly TRBD1 (5 bases). Trimming pared 8 bases from V and 6 bases from J, leaving 25 bases between. The germline CDR1 and CDR2 sequences are GTSNPN and SVGIG (reference sequence). This CDR3 contains 15 residues. The DNA of the CDR3 is TGTGCCGGATTCCATATTGGGACGGACACTAATGGCTACACCTTC. As protein: CAGFHIGTDTNGYTF.

The genes are TRBV3-1 (or the pseudogene TRBV3-2) and TRBJ1-1; 8 bases are shared with TRBD1. Germline assignment: CDR1 LGHDT and CDR2 YNNKEL (reference sequence). The CDR3 spans 15 residues. With 4 bases clipped from V and 2 bases from J, the junction kept 6 bases outside the gene matches. Here the CDR3 DNA reads TGTGCCAGCAGCCCGACAGGGGTCCATAACACTGAAGCTTTCTTT. This encodes CASSPTGVHNTEAFF.

V gene TRBV11-2 combines with J gene TRBJ2-1; 11 positions agree with TRBD2. CDR1 and CDR2 from the germline V gene are SGHAT and FQNNGV. J lost 6 bases, V lost 5 bases, and 12 bases had no gene match. This CDR3 spans 17 amino acids. CDR3 amino acids: CASSPYGGLAGLNEQFF. The DNA of the CDR3 is TGTGCCAGCAGCCCCTACGGAGGACTAGCGGGCCTCAATGAGCAGTTCTTC. The variable domain in full, completed from reference TRBV11-2 and TRBJ2-1, reads EAGVAQSPRYKIIEKRQSVAFWCNPISGHATLYWYQQILGQGPKLLIQFQNNGVVDDSQLPKDRFSAERLKGVDSTLKIQPAKLEDSAVYLCASSPYGGLAGLNEQFFGPGTRLTVL.

The chain employs TRBV12-3 or TRBV12-4 and TRBJ1-4; 8 bases are a match to TRBD1. J gave up 8 bases and V 8 bases, and 7 bases lay outside the gene matches. This CDR3 contains 13 residues. The CDR3 bases are TGTGCCAGCCGACAGGGGCTTAGAGAAAAACTGTTTTTT. This sequence encodes CASRQGLREKLFF.

This chain uses TRBV6-2 or TRBV6-3 with TRBJ1-1; 7 positions agree with TRBD1. Unmatched junction bases numbered 6, after V lost 0 bases and J lost 8 bases. The germline gives CDR1 MNHEY, CDR2 SVGEGT. There are 14 residues in the CDR3. The CDR3 DNA reads TGTGCCAGCAGTTACTCGACAGGGCGGGGAGAAGCTTTCTTT. This codes for CASSYSTGRGEAFF.

The rearrangement uses TRBV4-2 and TRBJ2-1, with 11 bases identical to TRBD2. The CDR3 is 15 residues long. V was clipped by 4 bases and J by 7 bases; unmatched bases: 6. The germline gives CDR1 LGHNA, CDR2 YNFKEQ. CDR3 nucleotide sequence: TGTGCCAGCAGCCTCACTAGCGGGAGTCTGAATGAGCAGTTCTTC. Translating gives CASSLTSGSLNEQFF.

This clone was observed a few times. The chain uses TRBV10-2 and TRBJ1-1, with 12 nucleotides matching TRBD1. V trimming: 4 bases; J trimming: 3 bases; junction bases outside the gene matches: 6. CDR3 length: 16 amino acids. CDR1 WSHSY and CDR2 SAAADI come from the germline V gene. The CDR3 region is CASSVGTGGLHTEAFF. In DNA form, the CDR3 reads TGCGCCAGCAGTGTCGGGACAGGGGGCCTCCACACTGAAGCTTTCTTT.

CDR3 in DNA: TGTGCCAGCAGCTTGGTGCAGACAGGGGGCAGAGAGACCCAGTACTTC. It specifies CASSLVQTGGRETQYF. This chain uses TRBV5-4 with TRBJ2-5, with 10 bases lining up with TRBD1. Germline assignment: CDR1 SGHNT and CDR2 YYREEE (reference sequence). CDR3 length: 16 amino acids. V dropped 0 bases and J dropped 4; count of bases not matched to a gene: 6. The full variable domain, completed using reference TRBV5-4 and TRBJ2-5, is ETGVTQSPTHLIKTRGQQVTLRCSSQSGHNTVSWYQQALGQGPQFIFQYYREEENGRGNFPPRFSGLQFPNYSSELNVNALELDDSALYLCASSLVQTGGRETQYFGPGTRLLVL.

The chain carries TRBV27 and TRBJ2-6; maybe TRBD1 (6 bases). In germline, CDR1 is MNHEY, CDR2 SMNVEV (reference sequence). V dropped 0 bases and J dropped 4 bases, with 16 bases sitting between them. The CDR3 extends over 18 amino acids. The CDR3 DNA reads as TGTGCCAGCAGTTTATCGCCCCTGGGGGCAGCGGGGGCCAACGTCCTGACTTTC. Protein product: CASSLSPLGAAGANVLTF.

The chain couples TRBV6-5 to TRBJ2-2; TRBD2 is a possible D gene (5 bases). This CDR3 is built from 16 residues. The germline V gene has CDR1 MNHEY and CDR2 SVGAGI. V lost 0 bases and J 5 bases, leaving 13 bases between the germline ends. CDR3 nucleotide sequence: TGTGCCAGCAGTTACTCGTCCCGGGAAGTTACCGGGGAGCTGTTTTTT. Protein: CASSYSSREVTGELFF.

The chain links TRBV7-2 to TRBJ1-3; D is ambiguous. Trimming stripped 5 bases from V and 1 base from J, with 3 bases between. The CDR3 sequence is 12 residues long. Looked up from germline, CDR1 is SGHTA and CDR2 is FQGNSA. Written as DNA, the CDR3 is TGTGCCAGCAGCCCTTCTGGAAACACCATATATTTT. Protein product: CASSPSGNTIYF.

The gene calls are TRBV19 and TRBJ2-3; TRBD2 matches 10 bases. This CDR3 is built from 15 residues. V lost 6 bases to trimming and J lost 4 bases; unmatched junction nucleotides: 7. Germline-derived CDR1 and CDR2 are LNHDA and SQIVND (reference sequence). CDR3 loop: CASRRTSGGADTQYF. As DNA, the CDR3 is TGTGCCAGTAGAAGGACTAGCGGAGGGGCAGATACGCAGTATTTT.

This sequence joins TRBV6-1 and TRBJ1-2; unclear D gene. With 4 bases removed from V and 0 bases from J, the gap between germline ends came to 15 bases. There are 16 residues in the CDR3. Germline V gene sequence: CDR1 MNHNS, CDR2 SASEGT. CDR3 sequence reads: CASSAEPYKANYGYTF. The CDR3 bases are TGTGCCAGCAGTGCAGAGCCCTACAAAGCTAACTATGGCTACACCTTC.

DNA of the CDR3: TGCGCCAGCCGACTAACAGGGTCAGGCGAGACCCAGTACTTC. It translates to CASRLTGSGETQYF. The chain recombines TRBV5-1 with TRBJ2-5; D may be TRBD1 (6 bases). Trimming took off 7 bases at V and 5 bases at J, with 18 bases between the two ends. Germline CDR1 reads SGHRS; CDR2 reads YFSETQ. The CDR3 loop spans 14 amino acids.

The V gene is TRBV19, the J gene TRBJ1-5; 7 nucleotides match TRBD1. V shed 5 bases and J 4 bases; nucleotides not matched to a gene: 8. Germline CDR1 and CDR2: LNHDA and SQIVND (reference sequence). The CDR3 has 15 amino acids. This chain's CDR3 is CASSPQDRRNQPQHF. CDR3 coding DNA: TGTGCCAGTAGTCCCCAGGACAGGAGAAATCAGCCCCAGCATTTT. Using reference TRBV19 and TRBJ1-5 for the parts outside the CDR3, the full variable domain is DGGITQSPKYLFRKEGQNVTLSCEQNLNHDAMYWYRQDPGQGLRLIYYSQIVNDFQKGDIAEGYSVSREKKESFPLTVTSAQKNPTAFYLCASSPQDRRNQPQHFGDGTRLSIL.

The chain uses TRBV11-2 and TRBJ2-7; D remains ambiguous. Germline V gene data show CDR1 as SGHAT and CDR2 as FQNNGV. The ends were cut back, 3 bases at V and 1 base at J, with 13 bases in the middle. The CDR3 has 15 residues. The DNA of the CDR3 is TGTGCCAGCAGCTTGGGTCCGGAGCGTTCCTACGAGCAGTACTTC. Translating gives CASSLGPERSYEQYF. Full variable domain (outside the CDR3, taken from reference TRBV11-2 and TRBJ2-7): EAGVAQSPRYKIIEKRQSVAFWCNPISGHATLYWYQQILGQGPKLLIQFQNNGVVDDSQLPKDRFSAERLKGVDSTLKIQPAKLEDSAVYLCASSLGPERSYEQYFGPGTRLTVT.

The gene calls are TRBV19 and TRBJ2-5, with 7 bases aligning to TRBD1. The junction had 6 bases not matched to a gene; V was cut back by 4 bases and J by 1 base. CDR3 length: 15 residues. Germline-derived CDR1 and CDR2 are LNHDA and SQIVND (reference sequence). In DNA form, the CDR3 reads TGTGCCAGTAGTACCCAGACAGGGTTCCAAGAGACCCAGTACTTC. Translation gives CASSTQTGFQETQYF.

The genes are TRBV21-1 and TRBJ2-1; TRBD2 reflects the table's D call only, with no check against the DNA. TRBV21-1 is recorded as a pseudogene. The CDR3 totals 16 residues. The CDR3 spells CASRRGGRAGGIEQFF. CDR3 DNA: TGTGCCAGCCGGCGGGGCGGGAGGGCCGGTGGGATTGAGCAGTTCTTC.

The chain combines TRBV18 with TRBJ2-7; 8 bases are a match to TRBD1. The germline CDR1 and CDR2 sequences are KGHSH and LQKENI. The V gene end was trimmed by 3 bases and the J gene end by 5 bases; junction bases not matched to a gene: 3. The CDR3 length is 13 residues. The CDR3 region is CASSPTGVHEQYF. CDR3 nucleotides: TGTGCCAGCTCACCGACAGGGGTCCACGAGCAGTACTTC.

In the case of this clone: The junction departs from the called germline gene at one end, perhaps through a read error. The chain is built from TRBV2 and TRBJ2-7; the D gene could be TRBD1 or TRBD2 (6 bases each). This CDR3 spans 12 amino acids. In germline, CDR1 is SNHLY, CDR2 FYNNEI. CDR3 coding DNA: TGTGCCAGCAGTGGGGAGGCCGGAGTAAGGGGGTTC. Its translation: CASSGEAGVRGF.

J is TRBJ2-5 and V is TRBV18, with D possibly TRBD1 on 6 matching bases. The germline V gene encodes CDR1 KGHSH and CDR2 LQKENI. V lost 3 bases to trimming and J lost 4 bases, with 15 bases between them. The length of the CDR3 is 15 residues. This CDR3 is CASSPGDKRLETQYF. In DNA, the CDR3 is TGTGCCAGCTCACCGGGGGACAAACGGTTAGAGACCCAGTACTTC.

This clone was seen a handful of times. The chain employs TRBV15 and TRBJ2-2, with TRBD1 matching 10 bases. V shed 2 bases, J shed 4 bases, and the junction held 4 bases outside the gene matches. CDR3 length: 16 residues. Looked up from germline, CDR1 is LNHNV and CDR2 is YYDKDF (reference sequence). CDR3 residues: CATSRSGQGGTGELFF. The CDR3 region has the DNA TGTGCCACCAGCAGATCCGGACAGGGGGGCACCGGGGAGCTGTTTTTT.

This chain connects TRBV6-5 to TRBJ2-7; tentative D call: TRBD2 (5 bases). CDR1 is MNHEY and CDR2 is SVGAGI in the germline V gene. This CDR3 spans 14 amino acids. V was clipped by 5 bases and J by 4 bases, with 15 bases between them. Written as DNA, the CDR3 is TGTGCCAGCAGTCCGGGTCTAGCTAGTTACGAGCAGTACTTC. As protein: CASSPGLASYEQYF.

The CDR3 loop reads CASSKQGVANYGYTF. The CDR3 DNA reads TGTGCCAGCAGCAAACAGGGCGTCGCTAACTATGGCTACACCTTC. This chain uses TRBV7-2 with TRBJ1-2; weak D call: TRBD1 (6 bases). The CDR3 covers 15 residues. Per germline, CDR1 SGHTA and CDR2 FQGNSA. Trimming shortened V by 5 bases and J by 0 bases, and 13 bases separated the two germline ends.

The gene calls are TRBV4-3 and TRBJ2-2, with 7 bases that match TRBD2. Germline values: CDR1 LGHNA, CDR2 YSLEER. With 3 bases clipped from V and 8 bases from J, the junction kept 18 bases outside the gene matches. The CDR3 is made up of 18 amino acids. The CDR3 coding sequence is TGCGCCAGCAGCCAGGGCGCAATCCGGGAGGAGTCGTGGGGGGAGCTGTTTTTT. The encoded protein is CASSQGAIREESWGELFF.

The rearrangement links TRBV7-3 to TRBJ2-1, with 10 nucleotides matching TRBD2. The V gene end was trimmed by 5 bases and the J gene end by 7 bases; junction bases not matched to a gene: 5. Germline CDR1 reads SGHTA; CDR2 reads FQGTGA. The CDR3 consists of 14 residues. CDR3 bases: TGTGCCAGCAGCCCCGGACTAGCGGCGAATGAGCAGTTCTTC. Its translation is CASSPGLAANEQFF. Full variable domain (rest looked up from reference TRBV7-3 and TRBJ2-1): GAGVSQTPSNKVTEKGKYVELRCDPISGHTALYWYRQSLGQGPEFLIYFQGTGAADDSGLPNDRFFAVRPEGSVSTLKIQRTERGDSAVYLCASSPGLAANEQFFGPGTRLTVL.